This T cell receptor beta chain was recovered during a study of T cell responses to AZD1222 COVID-19 vaccine. Findings and limits, study-wide: Repertoires were obtained solely post-peak T cell response.

TCRdb's copy holds only in-frame clones and misses some; the assay was immunoSEQ multiplex PCR. The data show around 140,000 clones, approximately 90% seen once. Trimming cost V 8 bases and J 5 bases; bases outside gene matches: 10. The CDR3 extends over 14 amino acids. Germline CDR1 is LGHDT and CDR2 is YNNKEL (reference sequence). This clone was seen a few times. Its matching antigen is unknown. Sequences were derived from peripheral blood, sampled 28 days after the second AZD1222 dose. The rearrangement joins TRBV3-1 (or the pseudogene TRBV3-2) to TRBJ1-2; 8 bases align to TRBD1. This receptor was identified in an adult who received the AZD1222 COVID-19 vaccine. CDR3 sequence reads: CASARGQDPYGYTF. The CDR3 DNA reads TGTGCCAGCGCCCGGGGACAGGACCCTTATGGCTACACCTTC.